The entry that follows covers one TCR beta chain sequence. The source of the sample is a study of blood T cell repertoires in COVID-19. In the study overall: Samples of COVID-19 (acute and convalescent) were obtained from the United States, Italy and Spain. From T cells, B-cell-depleted T cells, or PBMCs came the material, which was cDNA or gDNA.

Original data processing: Estimation of nucleated cell counts relied on the amplification of reference gene primers. Profiled with immunoSEQ multiplex PCR; TCRdb holds only in-frame clones, not every one. From that table come the V and J calls and clone size; the DNA was used to work out D and trimming. This sample has about 140,000 clones, with over 75% found just once. This TCR derives from a woman aged 45 to 65 with acute or convalescent COVID-19. The material sequenced was peripheral blood.

In DNA form, the CDR3 reads TGTGCCAGCTCACCAATTGCTAGCAGTACGCAGTATTTT. Translation: CASSPIASSTQYF. V usage is TRBV18 and J usage is TRBJ2-3; D may be TRBD2 (5 bases). The germline gives CDR1 KGHSH, CDR2 LQKENI. V dropped 2 bases and J dropped 8 bases, with 11 bases sitting between them. The CDR3 sequence is 13 residues long.